The 2 T cell receptor beta chains listed next were all sequenced from one sample in a study of CD8 T cells in ankylosing spondylitis. Study-level findings and limits: Ankylosing spondylitis blood appeared to be characterized by a TCR beta motif of eight or nine highly homologous variants.

Their antigen targets remain unknown. TCRdb independently ran MiXCR on the 5' RACE reads; one entry per CDR3 protein. The sample lists roughly 670,000 distinct CDR3 sequences, under 20% occurring once. Material: blood, either unsorted or a sorted T cell fraction (not recorded which). Source of these receptors: a male donor with ankylosing spondylitis.

CDR3 protein: CASSQLSAGDYNEQFF. CDR3 DNA: TGTGCCAGCAGCCAATTATCAGCGGGAGACTACAATGAGCAGTTCTTC. The chain links TRBV14 to TRBJ2-1; TRBD2 matches 8 bases. Germline lookup yields CDR1 SGHDN and CDR2 FVKESK. Germline trimming cut 2 bases from V and 3 bases from J; bases unmatched to any gene: 6. The CDR3 is 16 residues long.

This chain uses TRBV11-2 with TRBJ2-1; 13 nucleotides agree with TRBD2. Per the germline V gene, CDR1 is SGHAT and CDR2 is FQNNGV. V lost 4 bases and J lost 7; bases outside the gene matches: 4. This CDR3 has 15 residues. The CDR3 DNA follows: TGTGCCAGCAGCTGGGGACTAGCGGGGCATAATGAGCAGTTCTTC. Translation: CASSWGLAGHNEQFF.